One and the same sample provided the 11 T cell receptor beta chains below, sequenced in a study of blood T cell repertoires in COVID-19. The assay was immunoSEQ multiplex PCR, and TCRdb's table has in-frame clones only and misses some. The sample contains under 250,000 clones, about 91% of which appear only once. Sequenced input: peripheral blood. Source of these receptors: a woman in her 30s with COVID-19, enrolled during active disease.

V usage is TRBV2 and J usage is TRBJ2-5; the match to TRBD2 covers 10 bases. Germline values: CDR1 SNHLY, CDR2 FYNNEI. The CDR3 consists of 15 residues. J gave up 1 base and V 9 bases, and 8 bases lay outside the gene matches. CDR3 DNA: TGTGCCAGTAGGCTAACTAGCGGGGTCCAAGAGACCCAGTACTTC. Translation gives CASRLTSGVQETQYF.

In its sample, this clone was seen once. This CDR3 is CATSDPGLAGPNEQFF. Here the CDR3 DNA reads TGTGCCACCAGTGATCCCGGGCTAGCGGGCCCCAATGAGCAGTTCTTC. J is TRBJ2-1 and V is TRBV24-1; 8 positions match TRBD2. Germline V gene sequence: CDR1 KGHDR, CDR2 SFDVKD. The V segment lost 3 bases and the J segment 6 bases; nucleotides outside the gene matches: 9. This CDR3 region has 16 residues.

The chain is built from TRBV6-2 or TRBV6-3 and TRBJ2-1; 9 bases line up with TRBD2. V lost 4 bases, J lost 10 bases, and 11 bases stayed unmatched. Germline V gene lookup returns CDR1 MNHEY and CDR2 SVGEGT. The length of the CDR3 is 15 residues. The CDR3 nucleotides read TGTGCCAGCAGTTTTTTAGCGGGGGCCACAAAGGAGCAGTTCTTC. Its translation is CASSFLAGATKEQFF.

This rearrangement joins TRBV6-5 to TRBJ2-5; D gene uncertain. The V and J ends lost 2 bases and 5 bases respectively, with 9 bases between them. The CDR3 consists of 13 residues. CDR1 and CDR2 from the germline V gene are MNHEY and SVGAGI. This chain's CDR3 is CASSYTAGETQYF. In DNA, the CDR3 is TGTGCCAGCAGTTACACTGCCGGGGAGACCCAGTACTTC.

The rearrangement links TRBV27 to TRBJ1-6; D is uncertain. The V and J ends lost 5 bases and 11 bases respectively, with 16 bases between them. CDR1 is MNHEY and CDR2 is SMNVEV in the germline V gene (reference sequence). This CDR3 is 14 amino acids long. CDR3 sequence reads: CASSPRGGVTPLHF. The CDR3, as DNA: TGTGCCAGCAGTCCCCGGGGAGGCGTTACACCCCTCCACTTT.

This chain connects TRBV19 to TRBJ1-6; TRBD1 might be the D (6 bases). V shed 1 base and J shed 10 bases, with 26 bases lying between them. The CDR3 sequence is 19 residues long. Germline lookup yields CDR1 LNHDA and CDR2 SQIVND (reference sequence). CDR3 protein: CASSIAVVRRDRSLSPLHF. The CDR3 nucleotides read TGTGCCAGTAGTATAGCGGTGGTGAGGCGCGACAGGTCTTTATCACCCCTCCACTTT.

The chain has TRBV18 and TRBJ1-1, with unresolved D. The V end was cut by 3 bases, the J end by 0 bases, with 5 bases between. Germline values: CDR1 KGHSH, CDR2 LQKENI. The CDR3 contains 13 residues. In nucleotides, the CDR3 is TGTGCCAGCTCACCGGGCCTGAACACTGAAGCTTTCTTT. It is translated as CASSPGLNTEAFF.

Here the CDR3 DNA reads TGTGCCAGTAGTGTCGAGGGACAGACTGGGGCCAACGTCCTGACTTTC. Translating gives CASSVEGQTGANVLTF. The gene calls are TRBV19 and TRBJ2-6, with 7 bases that match TRBD1. The CDR3 runs 16 residues. V gave up 5 bases and J gave up 2 bases; unmatched junction bases: 6. Per germline, CDR1 LNHDA and CDR2 SQIVND (reference sequence).

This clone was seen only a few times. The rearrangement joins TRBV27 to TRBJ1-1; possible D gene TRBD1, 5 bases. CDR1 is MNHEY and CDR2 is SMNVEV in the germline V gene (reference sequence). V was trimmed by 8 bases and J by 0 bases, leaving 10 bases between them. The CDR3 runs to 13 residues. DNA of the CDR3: TGTGCCAGCTGTAGGGGCCTGAACACTGAAGCTTTCTTT. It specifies CASCRGLNTEAFF.

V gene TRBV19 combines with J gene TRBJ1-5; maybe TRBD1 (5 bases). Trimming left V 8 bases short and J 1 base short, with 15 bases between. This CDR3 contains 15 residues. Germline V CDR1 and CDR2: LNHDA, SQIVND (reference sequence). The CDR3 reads CASRWGLGSNQPQHF. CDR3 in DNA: TGTGCCAGTCGGTGGGGCCTAGGGAGCAATCAGCCCCAGCATTTT. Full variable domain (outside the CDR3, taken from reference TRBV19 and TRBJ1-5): DGGITQSPKYLFRKEGQNVTLSCEQNLNHDAMYWYRQDPGQGLRLIYYSQIVNDFQKGDIAEGYSVSREKKESFPLTVTSAQKNPTAFYLCASRWGLGSNQPQHFGDGTRLSIL.

The CDR3: CASSYSSGGTAMYV. The CDR3 DNA reads TGTGCCAGCAGTTACTCGAGCGGCGGGACGGCTATGTACGTC. The chain is built from TRBV6-2 or TRBV6-3 and TRBJ2-7; tentatively, D is TRBD2 (6 bases). The germline CDR1 and CDR2 sequences are MNHEY and SVGEGT. Trimming stripped 0 bases from V and 12 bases from J, with 18 bases between. This CDR3 is built from 14 residues.